The present T cell receptor beta chain was sequenced within a study of T-cell memory formation after mild COVID-19. Study observations and caveats: Second-wave clones with a day 37 peak had unconfirmed SARS-CoV-2 specificity.

A few counts support this clonotype. Its target is unknown. Constant-segment primers were used for 5'RACE, and the resulting TCR alpha and TCR beta cDNA libraries carried sample barcodes and UMIs. Each CDR3 protein is one row after TCRdb ran MiXCR on the 5' RACE reads. The table records 300,000 to 350,000 distinct CDR3 sequences, over 10% of them present only once. Per the germline V gene, CDR1 is MNHEY and CDR2 is SVGEGT. V was trimmed by 8 bases and J by 1 base, leaving 18 bases between them. The CDR3 is 15 residues long. The sequencing input was PBMCs or a T cell subset sorted from them (not recorded which). The TCR was taken from a man aged 18 to 35 who had mild COVID-19 (a few samples of this study predate the infection). Cell type and time point are not known. The chain employs TRBV6-2 or TRBV6-3 and TRBJ2-7, with D possibly called TRBD1 or TRBD2 (5 bases each). CDR3 bases: TGTGCCAGCGGCCCCGGGGACGCCGGGTCCTACGAGCAGTACGTC. Its translation is CASGPGDAGSYEQYV.